This T cell receptor beta chain was sequenced during a study of T cell repertoires in ileal Crohn's disease. Eligibility required adulthood, ileal or ileocolonic Crohn's disease and indicated ileocolonic resection. Libraries were prepared by immunoSEQ multiplex PCR; TCRdb keeps only in-frame clonotypes and omits some of them. The sample lists over 11,000 clones, over 80% occurring once. The CDR3 is 13 amino acids. Germline loops: CDR1 KGHSH, CDR2 LQKENI. Trimming removed 4 bases at V and 3 bases at J, with 7 bases between. V usage is TRBV18 and J usage is TRBJ1-5; TRBD1 might be the D (6 bases). Sequencing used ileal tissue. This receptor was taken from an adult with Crohn's disease. The CDR3 sequence is CASSRQDNQPQHF. Written as DNA, the CDR3 is TGTGCCAGCTCACGACAGGACAATCAGCCCCAGCATTTT.